This T cell receptor (beta chain) stems from a study of cytomegalovirus exposure and HLA in healthy donors. Across the whole study: The same platform used for the approximately 700 first-cohort repertoires was also used for the roughly 120 validation repertoires, as a later analysis reported.

Worth noting for this clone: What it recognizes is unknown.

General study points: Cytomegalovirus-associated TCR beta chains were listed, numbering 150 to 200. For cytomegalovirus status, the classifier reportedly gave diagnoses with high specificity and sensitivity. Through in vitro validation, a few CMV-associated chains were shown to be specific for CMV antigens.

CDR1 SGHRS and CDR2 YFSETQ come from the germline V gene. V was clipped by 3 bases and J by 5 bases, with 16 bases between them. There are 15 residues in the CDR3. Method: immunoSEQ multiplex PCR; TCRdb's copy keeps in-frame clones and lacks some. The sample gives tens of thousands of clones, more than 85% of which show up once; approximately 0.67% is in the top ten. This chain links TRBV5-1 with TRBJ2-3, with D possibly matching TRBD2 (5 bases). Sequencing was done on a sample of PBMCs. The sequence came from a man aged 18 to 30 in good health and CMV-seronegative. The DNA for the CDR3 is TGCGCCAGCAGCTCGGACGGACTGCGCTTAGATACGCAGTATTTT. This sequence encodes CASSSDGLRLDTQYF.